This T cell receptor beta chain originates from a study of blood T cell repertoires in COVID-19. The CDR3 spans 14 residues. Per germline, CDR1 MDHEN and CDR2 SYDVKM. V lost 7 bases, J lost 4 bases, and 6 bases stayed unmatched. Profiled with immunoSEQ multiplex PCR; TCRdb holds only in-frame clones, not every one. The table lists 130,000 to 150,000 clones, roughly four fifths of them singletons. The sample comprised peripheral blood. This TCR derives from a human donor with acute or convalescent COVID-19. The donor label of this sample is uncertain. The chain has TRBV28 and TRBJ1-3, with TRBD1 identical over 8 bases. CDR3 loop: CASIQGAQGNTIYF. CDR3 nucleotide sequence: TGTGCCAGCATCCAGGGGGCCCAAGGAAACACCATATATTTT.